This T cell receptor beta chain was observed in a study of regulatory T cells in long-lasting Graves disease. HTBI primers from iRepertoire and Arm-PCR of CDR3 regions yielded the TCR beta libraries. One entry per CDR3 protein, called by TCRdb with MiXCR from the multiplex PCR reads. Counted here are approximately 490,000 distinct CDR3 sequences, about a sixth occurring once; the ten biggest clones make up 12%. This CDR3 is 11 amino acids long. V dropped 6 bases and J dropped 0 bases, with 6 bases sitting between them. CDR1 is DFQATT and CDR2 is SNEGSKA in the germline V gene (reference sequence). Time point described: newly diagnosed GD, antithyroid drugs for less than 3 months. From RNA extracted from PBMCs, the TCR library was made. The same data also contributed to another study, on T cells in Graves' hyperthyroidism and ophthalmopathy.

This sequence originates from a man aged 35-49 years with Graves disease. Sequences were derived from peripheral blood mononuclear cells (PBMCs), sampled at new diagnosis, from a patient treated with antithyroid drugs. The rearrangement uses TRBV20-1 and TRBJ2-7, with D possibly matching TRBD2 (6 bases). Here the CDR3 DNA reads TGCAGTGCCGGGAGCTCCTACGAGCAGTACTTC. It specifies CSAGSSYEQYF.